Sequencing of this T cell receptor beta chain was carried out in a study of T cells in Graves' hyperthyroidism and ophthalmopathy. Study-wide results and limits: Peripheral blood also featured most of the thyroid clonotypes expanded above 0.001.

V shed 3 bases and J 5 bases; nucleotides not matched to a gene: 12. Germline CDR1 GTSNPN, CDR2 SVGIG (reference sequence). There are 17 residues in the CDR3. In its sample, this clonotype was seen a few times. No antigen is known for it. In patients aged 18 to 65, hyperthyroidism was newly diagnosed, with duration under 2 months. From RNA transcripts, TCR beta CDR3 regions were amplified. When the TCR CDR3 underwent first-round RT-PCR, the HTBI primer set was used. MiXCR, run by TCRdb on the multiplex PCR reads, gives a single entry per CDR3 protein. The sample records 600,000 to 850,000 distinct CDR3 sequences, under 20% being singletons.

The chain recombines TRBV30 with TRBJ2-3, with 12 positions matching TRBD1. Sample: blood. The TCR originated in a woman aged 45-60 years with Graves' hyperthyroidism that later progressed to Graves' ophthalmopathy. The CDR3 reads CAWSYSFRDRGRDTQYF. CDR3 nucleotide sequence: TGTGCCTGGAGCTACAGCTTCCGGGACAGGGGGCGAGATACGCAGTATTTT.